The T cell receptor beta chain under discussion was sequenced for a study of radiation and T cells in renal cell carcinoma. V shed 1 base and J shed 2 bases, with 10 bases lying between them. The CDR3 spans 14 residues. Germline V gene lookup returns CDR1 GTSNPN and CDR2 SVGIG (reference sequence). General study results and limits: From baseline, blood top tumor clonotypes peaked at 2 weeks post-radiation.

In this sample, this clone turned up a few times. Antigen: not known. The assay was immunoSEQ multiplex PCR, and TCRdb's table has in-frame clones only and misses some. The table shows some 100,000 clones, with 75% to 85% occurring only once. Time point denoted: blood 4 weeks post-SBRT, at nephrectomy. Noted treatment: 15 Gy SBRT to primary tumor, nephrectomy 4 weeks later. The chain couples TRBV30 to TRBJ2-3, with D possibly TRBD1 on 6 matching bases. Specimen: blood, collected from a patient whose treatment included radiotherapy and nephrectomy. This receptor was taken from a man aged 60 to 75 with renal cell carcinoma. CDR3 amino acids: CAWSGGQITDTQYF. CDR3 in DNA: TGTGCCTGGAGTGGAGGACAGATCACAGATACGCAGTATTTT.